The table lists the clone carrying this TCR beta chain with a count of one. The sample originates from a study of radiation and T cells in renal cell carcinoma. This sample's time point: blood 4 weeks post-SBRT, at nephrectomy. Treatment reported: 15 Gy SBRT to primary tumor, nephrectomy 4 weeks later. Measured with immunoSEQ multiplex PCR; TCRdb has only the in-frame clones, and not every one. The sample lists roughly 92,000 clones; more than 65% were seen once. The receptor was derived from a man aged 60-69 years with renal cell carcinoma. Source: blood, taken from a patient whose treatment included radiotherapy and nephrectomy.

As DNA, the CDR3 is TGCGCCAGCAGCTTGGCCAGGACAGGCACAGATACGCAGTATTTT. Protein sequence: CASSLARTGTDTQYF. The rearrangement links TRBV5-1 to TRBJ2-3, with TRBD1 as a possible D gene (6 bases). V dropped 0 bases and J dropped 1 base, with 9 bases sitting between them. The CDR3 spans 15 residues. Germline assignment: CDR1 SGHRS and CDR2 YFSETQ.